Listed here is a single TCR beta chain. Its antigen is as yet unknown. The sample originates from a study of T cell responses to AZD1222 COVID-19 vaccine. The study's findings and limits: White British ancestry dominated among donors, who included more females, and clonal diversity was possibly underestimated. Repertoires were sampled only after the peak T cell response.

This CDR3 spans 15 amino acids. Trimming left V 3 bases short and J 2 bases short, with 12 bases between. The V gene's germline CDR1 is MNHEY and CDR2 SVGAGI. This table comes from immunoSEQ multiplex PCR, and its TCRdb copy is limited to in-frame clones, with some not included. Counted here are approximately 190,000 clones, almost 95% occurring once; the ten biggest clones make up 9.2%. This clonotype originated in an adult in good health. The specimen comprised peripheral blood, sampled on day 0 of AZD1222 vaccination. The chain is built from TRBV6-5 and TRBJ2-3; a possible D gene is TRBD1 (5 bases). The CDR3 DNA sequence: TGTGCCAGCAGTTATCGGGCAGGGTCCACAGATACGCAGTATTTT. It encodes CASSYRAGSTDTQYF.